One sample yielded the 16 T cell receptor beta chains listed below, sequenced in a study of T cells in Graves' hyperthyroidism and ophthalmopathy. Using RNA transcripts as the source, TCR beta CDR3 regions were amplified. A first-round RT-PCR of the TCR CDR3 used the HTBI primer set. MiXCR, run by TCRdb on the multiplex PCR reads, gives a single entry per CDR3 protein. The sample has approximately 200,000 distinct CDR3 sequences, around 20% seen once. The specimen was blood. Receptors were obtained from a man in his forties or fifties with Graves' hyperthyroidism.

The CDR3 spells CASRPRDRVKAFF. The CDR3 nucleotides read TGTGCCAGCCGTCCCAGGGACAGGGTGAAGGCTTTCTTT. J is TRBJ1-1 and V is TRBV7-3; TRBD1 matches 9 bases. The CDR3 has 13 residues. V lost 8 bases, J lost 11 bases, and 12 bases stayed unmatched. Germline assignment: CDR1 SGHTA and CDR2 FQGTGA.

The chain uses TRBV6-2 or TRBV6-3 and TRBJ2-7; D gene ambiguous. Germline V gene lookup returns CDR1 MNHEY and CDR2 SVGEGT. The CDR3 has 13 residues. Trimming took off 0 bases at V and 4 bases at J, with 7 bases between the two ends. The CDR3 sequence: CASSYSSEYEQYF. The CDR3 DNA sequence: TGTGCCAGCAGTTACTCTTCGGAGTACGAGCAGTACTTC.

Only a few counts were recorded for this clonotype. This chain joins TRBV9 and TRBJ2-2; the D gene is possibly TRBD1 (6 bases). Germline-derived CDR1 and CDR2 are SGDLS and YYNGEE. Trimming removed 4 bases at V and 0 bases at J, with 16 bases between. This CDR3 region has 17 residues. The CDR3 sequence: CASSFPRDTANTGELFF. The DNA of the CDR3 is TGTGCCAGCAGCTTCCCACGGGACACTGCGAACACCGGGGAGCTGTTTTTT.

This clonotype was seen repeatedly, ten times or more. The chain has TRBV7-2 and TRBJ1-5; a possible D gene is TRBD1 (6 bases). CDR1 and CDR2 from the germline V gene are SGHTA and FQGNSA. The ends were cut back, 1 base at V and 6 bases at J, with 13 bases in the middle. This CDR3 comprises 15 residues. The CDR3 reads CASSLEGSGAQPQHF. The CDR3 DNA is TGTGCCAGCAGCTTAGAGGGGTCAGGGGCTCAGCCCCAGCATTTT. The variable domain in full, with the rest retrieved from reference TRBV7-2 and TRBJ1-5, is GAGVSQSPSNKVTEKGKDVELRCDPISGHTALYWYRQSLGQGLEFLIYFQGNSAPDKSGLPSDRFSAERTGGSVSTLTIQRTQQEDSAVYLCASSLEGSGAQPQHFGDGTRLSIL.

This clonotype was recorded many times. The chain couples TRBV2 to TRBJ2-3, with 10 bases aligning to TRBD1. With 7 bases clipped from V and 2 bases from J, the junction kept 9 bases outside the gene matches. Germline V gives CDR1 SNHLY, CDR2 FYNNEI. The length of the CDR3 is 16 residues. The CDR3 reads CASKGRTGGNTDTQYF. The CDR3 bases are TGTGCCAGCAAAGGGAGGACAGGGGGTAACACAGATACGCAGTATTTT. Using reference TRBV2 and TRBJ2-3 for the parts outside the CDR3, the full variable domain is EPEVTQTPSHQVTQMGQEVILRCVPISNHLYFYWYRQILGQKVEFLVSFYNNEISEKSEIFDDQFSVERPDGSNFTLKIRSTKLEDSAMYFCASKGRTGGNTDTQYFGPGTRLTVL.

This clonotype was observed at least ten times. This chain links TRBV29-1 with TRBJ2-1, with a weak D call TRBD1 (6 bases). From germline, CDR1 is SQVTM and CDR2 ANQGSEA. The CDR3 loop spans 12 amino acids. Between the trimmed V and J ends, which lost 4 bases and 4 bases, there was a span of 8 bases. CDR3 sequence reads: CSVAGEYNEQFF. DNA for the CDR3: TGCAGCGTTGCAGGGGAGTACAATGAGCAGTTCTTC.

In the case of this clonotype: A read error may explain this, as a much larger clone is one base away. This chain links TRBV7-9 with TRBJ1-4, with TRBD1 matching 8 bases. The CDR3 covers 16 residues. V was pared by 5 bases and J by 10 bases, with 15 bases of the junction left unmatched. Germline CDR1 reads SEHNR; CDR2 reads FQNEAQ (reference sequence). This CDR3 is CASSHDRGTSRGKLFF. Here the CDR3 DNA reads TGTGCCAGCAGCCATGACAGGGGAACGTCTCGAGGAAAACTGTTTTTT. Combining the CDR3 with reference TRBV7-9 and TRBJ1-4 gives the whole variable domain DTGVSQNPRHKITKRGQNVTFRCDPISEHNRLYWYRQTLGQGPEFLTYFQNEAQLEKSRLLSDRFSAERPKGSFSTLEIQRTEQGDSAMYLCASSHDRGTSRGKLFFGSGTQLSVL.

Turning to this clonotype: This may stem from a read error, because a much larger clone lies one nucleotide away. This chain joins TRBV5-1 and TRBJ2-2, with 7 bases aligning to TRBD1. CDR3 size: 16 residues. The germline V gene encodes CDR1 SGHRS and CDR2 YFSETQ. The V gene end was trimmed by 3 bases and the J gene end by 2 bases; junction bases not matched to a gene: 7. CDR3 protein: CASSWGTAGNTGELFF. The CDR3 bases are TGCGCCAGCAGCTGGGGGACAGCCGGAAACACCGGGGAGCTGTTTTTT.

This clonotype has just a few counts. The chain links TRBV2 to TRBJ1-3, with D possibly TRBD1 on 6 matching bases. The CDR3 extends over 15 amino acids. Deletions cut 3 bases from V and 0 bases from J, with 9 bases between. Germline CDR1 reads SNHLY; CDR2 reads FYNNEI. The CDR3 bases are TGTGCCAGCAGTGAGATAGGGGGCTCTGGAAACACCATATATTTT. Translated: CASSEIGGSGNTIYF. Variable domain in full (rest from reference TRBV2 and TRBJ1-3): EPEVTQTPSHQVTQMGQEVILRCVPISNHLYFYWYRQILGQKVEFLVSFYNNEISEKSEIFDDQFSVERPDGSNFTLKIRSTKLEDSAMYFCASSEIGGSGNTIYFGEGSWLTVV.

This clonotype was counted ten times or more. The J gene is TRBJ1-6, the V gene TRBV7-2; perhaps TRBD1 as D (6 bases). The CDR3 is 14 amino acids. Trimming removed 5 bases at V and 7 bases at J, with 12 bases between. Germline CDR1 reads SGHTA; CDR2 reads FQGNSA. The CDR3 loop is CASSPDRSNSPLHF. The CDR3 DNA is TGTGCCAGCAGCCCCGACAGGTCAAATTCACCCCTCCACTTT.

The J gene is TRBJ2-1, the V gene TRBV25-1; D is possibly TRBD1 or TRBD2 (5 bases each). Per the germline V gene, CDR1 is MGHDK and CDR2 is SYGVNS. V lost 7 bases and J lost 4, with 20 bases in between. This CDR3 is built from 16 residues. CDR3 sequence reads: CASTPNPGTRYNEQFF. Written as DNA, the CDR3 is TGTGCCAGCACCCCCAACCCCGGGACGAGATACAATGAGCAGTTCTTC.

In its sample, this clonotype was seen many times. This chain uses TRBV20-1 with TRBJ1-5; D not certain. CDR3 size: 12 residues. With 5 bases removed from V and 3 bases from J, the gap between germline ends came to 8 bases. Per germline, CDR1 DFQATT and CDR2 SNEGSKA (reference sequence). CDR3 nucleotide sequence: TGCAGTGCTGACGATAACAATCAGCCCCAGCATTTT. The encoded protein is CSADDNNQPQHF.

This clonotype showed up many times. The rearrangement joins TRBV18 to TRBJ1-1; TRBD1 matches at 8 bases. The CDR3 runs 14 residues. Germline trimming cut 8 bases from V and 1 base from J; bases unmatched to any gene: 6. Germline V gene data show CDR1 as KGHSH and CDR2 as LQKENI. CDR3 sequence reads: CASTVDRGNTEAFF. CDR3 nucleotide sequence: TGTGCCAGCACCGTCGACAGGGGGAACACTGAAGCTTTCTTT.

This clonotype was counted ten times or more. The chain is built from TRBV11-2 and TRBJ2-7; TRBD1 aligns across 7 bases. J was trimmed by 0 bases and V by 1 base; bases with no gene match: 9. The CDR3 has 17 amino acids. CDR1 and CDR2 (germline): SGHAT, FQNNGV. The DNA of the CDR3 is TGTGCCAGCAGCTTAGCCCCGGGACAGTTCAGCTCCTACGAGCAGTACTTC. Its protein is CASSLAPGQFSSYEQYF.

The sample holds many counts of this clonotype. The chain employs TRBV28 and TRBJ1-6; TRBD1 might be the D (5 bases). The CDR3 totals 14 residues. In germline, CDR1 is MDHEN, CDR2 SYDVKM. The ends were cut back, 3 bases at V and 6 bases at J, with 9 bases in the middle. The CDR3 DNA is TGTGCCAGCAGTTTGGCAGGGACTAATTCACCCCTCCACTTT. Its protein is CASSLAGTNSPLHF.

The J gene is TRBJ1-5, the V gene TRBV2; 9 bases align to TRBD1. Germline values: CDR1 SNHLY, CDR2 FYNNEI. The CDR3 has 17 residues. The V and J ends lost 4 bases and 9 bases, in that order; junction bases with no gene match: 16. The CDR3: CASSGVRGTGIGRPQHF. The CDR3 DNA reads TGTGCCAGCAGTGGGGTACGCGGGACAGGGATAGGTCGGCCCCAGCATTTT.